The TCR beta chain under discussion was sequenced for a study of CD8 T cells in ankylosing spondylitis. The CDR3 is 12 amino acids. Germline assignment: CDR1 MGHDK and CDR2 SYGVNS. Points from the study as a whole: Disease-linked clones displayed a CD8+ phenotype and appeared relatively rarely in peripheral blood. Earlier authors reported some of these motif variants in reactive arthritis synovial fluid and blood. Disease-linked clones reportedly showed significant enrichment in matched ankylosing spondylitis synovial fluid.

Quantitative 5'-RACE was performed with molecular barcodes, and it yielded the TCR beta libraries. TCRdb called the 5' RACE reads again in MiXCR, with one record for every CDR3 protein. Of hundreds of thousands of distinct CDR3 sequences listed, 7.5% to 9.5% are singletons. Comment on this clonotype: What it binds is unknown. A read error may explain this, as a much larger clone is one base away.

The TCR was taken from a female donor with ankylosing spondylitis or in good health (not recorded which). The chain recombines TRBV25-1 with TRBJ2-7; D is ambiguous. Sequenced input: blood, either unsorted or a sorted T cell fraction (not recorded which). Written as DNA, the CDR3 is TGTACCAGCAGTGAATTGATAGGACAGCAGTACTTC. Translation: CTSSELIGQQYF.